This T cell receptor beta chain came from a study of CD8 T cells in Susac syndrome. Sequencing of TCR beta, carried out with a high-throughput approach, was applied to CD8+ and CD4+ T cells from the blood. Negative isolation was used for CD8+ and CD4+ T cells and FACS enrichment for TEMRA cells. CDR3 size: 14 residues. Germline V gives CDR1 KGHSH, CDR2 LQKENI. V lost 4 bases and J lost 2, with 11 bases in between. Random hexamers were used to reverse transcribe an amount of about 0.45 to 1 ug RNA. From the immunoSEQ multiplex PCR reads, TCRdb called clonotypes with MiXCR, one entry per CDR3 protein. The repertoire consists of roughly 80,000 distinct CDR3 sequences, with over 75% occurring once and the leading ten covering under 0.65%.

The J gene is TRBJ2-5, the V gene TRBV18, with unresolved D. The sequenced sample was CD8+ T cells from PBMCs. This clonotype was obtained from a human donor with multiple sclerosis. The CDR3 loop is CASSRPVDQETQYF. The CDR3 DNA is TGTGCCAGCTCACGCCCGGTGGATCAAGAGACCCAGTACTTC.